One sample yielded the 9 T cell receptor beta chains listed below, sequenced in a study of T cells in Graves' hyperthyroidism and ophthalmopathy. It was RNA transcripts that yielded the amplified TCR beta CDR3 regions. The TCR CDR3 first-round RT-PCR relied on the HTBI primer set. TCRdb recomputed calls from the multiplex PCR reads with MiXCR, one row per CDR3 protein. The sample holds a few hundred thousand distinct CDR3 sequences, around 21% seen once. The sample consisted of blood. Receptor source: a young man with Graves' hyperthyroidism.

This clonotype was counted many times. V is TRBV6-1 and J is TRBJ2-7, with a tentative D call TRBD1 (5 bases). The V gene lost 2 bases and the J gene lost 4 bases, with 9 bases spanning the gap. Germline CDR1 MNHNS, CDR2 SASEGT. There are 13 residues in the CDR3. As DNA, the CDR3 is TGTGCCAGCAGTGAAATTAAGGGGTACGAGCAGTACTTC. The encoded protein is CASSEIKGYEQYF.

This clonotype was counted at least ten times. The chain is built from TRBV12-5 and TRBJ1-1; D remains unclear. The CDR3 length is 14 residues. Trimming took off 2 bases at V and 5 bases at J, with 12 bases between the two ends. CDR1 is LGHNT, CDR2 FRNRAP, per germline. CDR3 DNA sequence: TGTGCTAGTGGTTTGCCGGGCGGCAAGACTGAAGCTTTCTTT. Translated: CASGLPGGKTEAFF.

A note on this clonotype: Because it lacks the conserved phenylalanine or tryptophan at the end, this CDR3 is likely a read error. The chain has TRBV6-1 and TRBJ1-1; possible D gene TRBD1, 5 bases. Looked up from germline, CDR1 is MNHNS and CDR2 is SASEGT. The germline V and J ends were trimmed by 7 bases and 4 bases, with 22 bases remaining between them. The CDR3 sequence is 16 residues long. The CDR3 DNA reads TGTGCCAGCATCAATAACGCTCAGGGAGGGATCACTGAAGCTTTCGTT. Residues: CASINNAQGGITEAFV.

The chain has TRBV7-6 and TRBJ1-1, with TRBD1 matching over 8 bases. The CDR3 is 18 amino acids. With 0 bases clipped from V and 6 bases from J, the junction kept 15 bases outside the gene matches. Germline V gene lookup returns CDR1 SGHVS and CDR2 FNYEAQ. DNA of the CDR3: TGTGCCAGCAGCTTAGCCCCGAGCAACTCGCAGGGGGCCCCTGAAGCTTTCTTT. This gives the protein CASSLAPSNSQGAPEAFF.

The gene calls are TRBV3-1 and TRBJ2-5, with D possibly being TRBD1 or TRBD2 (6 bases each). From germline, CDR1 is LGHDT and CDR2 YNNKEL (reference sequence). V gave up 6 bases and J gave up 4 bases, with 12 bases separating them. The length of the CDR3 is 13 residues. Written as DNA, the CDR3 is TGTGCCAGCAGGGAGGGGGAAAGAGAGACCCAGTACTTC. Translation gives CASREGERETQYF.

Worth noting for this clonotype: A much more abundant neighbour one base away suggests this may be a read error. CDR3 loop: CATSWQGNTEACF. CDR3 DNA sequence: TGTGCCACCAGCTGGCAGGGGAACACTGAAGCTTGCTTT. The genes are TRBV15 and TRBJ1-1; D is possibly TRBD1 (6 bases). CDR3 size: 13 residues. The germline V gene encodes CDR1 LNHNV and CDR2 YYDKDF (reference sequence).

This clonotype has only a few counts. The CDR3 protein is CASRVLAATGELFF. The CDR3 DNA reads as TGTGCCAGCAGGGTACTAGCGGCCACCGGGGAGCTGTTTTTT. This rearrangement joins TRBV6-1 to TRBJ2-2; 8 bases fit TRBD2. J gave up 4 bases and V 6 bases, and 4 bases lay outside the gene matches. The germline gives CDR1 MNHNS, CDR2 SASEGT. CDR3 length: 14 amino acids.

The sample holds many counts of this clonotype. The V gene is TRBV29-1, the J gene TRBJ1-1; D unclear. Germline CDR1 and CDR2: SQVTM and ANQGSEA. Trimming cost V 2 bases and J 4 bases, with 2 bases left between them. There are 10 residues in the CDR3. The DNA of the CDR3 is TGCAGCGTTGAAAGCACTGAAGCTTTCTTT. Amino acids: CSVESTEAFF.

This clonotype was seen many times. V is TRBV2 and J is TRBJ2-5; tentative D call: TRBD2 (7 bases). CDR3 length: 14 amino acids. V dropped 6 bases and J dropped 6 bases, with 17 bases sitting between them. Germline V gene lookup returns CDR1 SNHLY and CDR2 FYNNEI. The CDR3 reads CASRALRGGQTQYF. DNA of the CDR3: TGTGCCAGCAGAGCTCTCAGGGGAGGGCAGACCCAGTACTTC. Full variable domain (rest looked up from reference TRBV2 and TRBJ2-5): EPEVTQTPSHQVTQMGQEVILRCVPISNHLYFYWYRQILGQKVEFLVSFYNNEISEKSEIFDDQFSVERPDGSNFTLKIRSTKLEDSAMYFCASRALRGGQTQYFGPGTRLLVL.